The 7 T cell receptor beta chains given below trace back to one sample, sequenced in a study of blood T cell repertoires in COVID-19. Libraries were prepared by immunoSEQ multiplex PCR; TCRdb keeps only in-frame clonotypes and omits some of them. The sample holds fewer than 300,000 clones, 70% to 90% seen once. Sequenced: peripheral blood. These TCRs come from a woman aged 65 to 85 with active or convalescent COVID-19.

The gene calls are TRBV3-1 (or the pseudogene TRBV3-2) and TRBJ2-7, with 7 bases that match TRBD1. V was clipped by 4 bases and J by 2 bases; unmatched bases: 5. There are 14 residues in the CDR3. CDR1 and CDR2 (germline): LGHDT, YNNKEL (reference sequence). The CDR3 DNA reads as TGTGCCAGCAGCCTGGGACAGACCCCCTACGAGCAGTACTTC. Encoded protein: CASSLGQTPYEQYF.

The rearrangement links TRBV6-5 to TRBJ1-2, with D tentatively TRBD1 (6 bases). V gave up 6 bases and J gave up 4 bases, with 12 bases separating them. Germline CDR1 is MNHEY and CDR2 is SVGAGI. This CDR3 is 13 amino acids long. The CDR3 DNA follows: TGTGCCAGCAGCGTTACAGGGCCCTATGGCTACACCTTC. Translating gives CASSVTGPYGYTF.

This chain joins TRBV28 and TRBJ1-6; the match to TRBD1 covers 8 bases. The CDR3 consists of 12 residues. Trimming took 4 bases from V and 13 from J; bases not matched to a gene: 3. The germline V gene has CDR1 MDHEN and CDR2 SYDVKM. The CDR3 DNA reads TGTGCCAGCAGTTGGACAGGGCGGCCCCTCCACTTT. This gives the protein CASSWTGRPLHF.

The chain links TRBV28 to TRBJ2-5; D might be TRBD2 (5 bases). The germline gives CDR1 MDHEN, CDR2 SYDVKM. V was pared by 6 bases and J by 5 bases, with 19 bases between. The length of the CDR3 is 15 residues. CDR3: CASSSPQLGAETQYF. DNA for the CDR3: TGTGCCAGCAGCTCACCCCAACTGGGAGCCGAGACCCAGTACTTC.

This sequence joins TRBV6-5 and TRBJ2-7, with TRBD2 identical over 7 bases. V was pared by 0 bases and J by 5 bases, with 7 bases of the junction left unmatched. The CDR3 is 15 residues long. The germline V gene encodes CDR1 MNHEY and CDR2 SVGAGI. CDR3 DNA: TGTGCCAGCAGTTACTCTGGGGAGGGGAGCAACGAGCAGTACTTC. Its protein product is CASSYSGEGSNEQYF.

The genes are TRBV6-5 and TRBJ1-3; no reliable D call. Germline values: CDR1 MNHEY, CDR2 SVGAGI. The CDR3 has 13 residues. The V and J ends lost 6 bases and 8 bases respectively, with 14 bases between them. CDR3 in DNA: TGTGCCAGCAGAAGCAGAGGCCCCGACACCATATATTTT. It codes for CASRSRGPDTIYF.

There are many counts of this clone. The chain joins TRBV6-2 or TRBV6-3 to TRBJ1-6; the D is unclear. The CDR3 is 14 amino acids. CDR1 and CDR2 from the germline V gene are MNHEY and SVGEGT. V gave up 5 bases and J gave up 6 bases, with 11 bases separating them. The chain's CDR3 is CASSPGNGNSPLHF. CDR3 nucleotides: TGTGCCAGCAGTCCGGGAAACGGTAATTCACCCCTCCACTTT.